Included here is one T cell receptor (beta chain) sequence, with context. Its cognate antigen is unknown. The source of the sample is a study of shared clonotypes between healthy human individuals. The study, taken as a whole, reports: A small donor pool kept down the genetic and exposure-history diversity that was represented. The authors expected sequencing depth to affect clonotype sharing among donors. Some naive CD4 clonotypes, 4.5% to 5.5%, turned up in common across four donors.

V was pared by 3 bases and J by 8 bases, with 17 bases between. Germline values: CDR1 MNHEY, CDR2 SMNVEV (reference sequence). The CDR3 runs 15 residues. Terminally differentiated effector memory CD45RA+ cells were excluded by CCR7 positive selection of CD45RO-negative cells. Sequencing was performed with immunoSEQ multiplex PCR; in TCRdb, only in-frame clones are kept and a portion is missing. The sample has hundreds of thousands of clones; 95% to 97% are singletons. Sequenced sample: naive CD8+ T cells sorted from blood. This TCR came from a woman between 25 and 40 years old in good health. V gene TRBV27 combines with J gene TRBJ2-4; D may be TRBD1 or TRBD2 (6 bases each). In nucleotides, the CDR3 is TGTGCCAGCAGTTTTGGAGGGGGAGTTTTTGACATTCAGTACTTC. Its translation is CASSFGGGVFDIQYF.